Below, 17 T cell receptor beta chains from the same sample are listed, as sequenced in a study of blood T cell repertoires in COVID-19. Profiled with immunoSEQ multiplex PCR; TCRdb holds only in-frame clones, not every one. The repertoire includes fewer than 400,000 clones, approximately 85% of them detected once, and over 2% sits in the top ten. The specimen was PBMCs or T cells enriched from blood (not recorded which). The receptors come from a man aged 25 to 40 who had recovered from COVID-19.

This chain joins TRBV20-1 and TRBJ1-2, with unresolved D. CDR3 length: 11 amino acids. V was trimmed by 1 base and J by 8 bases, leaving 8 bases between them. Germline V CDR1 and CDR2: DFQATT, SNEGSKA (reference sequence). The CDR3: CSARVSLGYTF. As DNA, the CDR3 is TGCAGTGCTAGAGTATCCCTAGGCTACACCTTC.

The CDR3 region is CASSEVRQGSEAFF. CDR3 DNA sequence: TGTGCCAGCAGTGAAGTAAGACAGGGATCTGAAGCTTTCTTT. This chain joins TRBV2 and TRBJ1-1, with 7 bases matching TRBD1. J lost 6 bases, V lost 1 base, and 5 bases had no gene match. Germline V gives CDR1 SNHLY, CDR2 FYNNEI. The CDR3 is made up of 14 amino acids. The whole variable domain, filled in from reference TRBV2 and TRBJ1-1, reads EPEVTQTPSHQVTQMGQEVILRCVPISNHLYFYWYRQILGQKVEFLVSFYNNEISEKSEIFDDQFSVERPDGSNFTLKIRSTKLEDSAMYFCASSEVRQGSEAFFGQGTRLTVV.

The chain carries TRBV30 and TRBJ1-1, with 9 bases fitting TRBD1. Trimming cost V 6 bases and J 1 base; bases outside gene matches: 9. The CDR3 contains 15 residues. From germline, CDR1 is GTSNPN and CDR2 SVGIG (reference sequence). The CDR3 DNA reads as TGTGCCTGCTTTTTTGGGACAGGGAGGAACACTGAAGCTTTCTTT. This translates into CACFFGTGRNTEAFF.

The chain joins TRBV6-4 to TRBJ2-1; 12 nucleotides match TRBD1. Losses at the gene ends were 6 bases for V and 7 bases for J; bases not matched to a gene: 10. The germline V gene has CDR1 MRHNA and CDR2 SNTAGT. The CDR3 is made up of 16 amino acids. CDR3 sequence: CASSDIPGQGANEQFF. CDR3 coding DNA: TGTGCCAGCAGCGATATTCCGGGACAGGGGGCTAATGAGCAGTTCTTC.

This clone was seen a single time. The rearrangement uses TRBV7-2 and TRBJ1-5, with 9 bases matching TRBD1. From germline, CDR1 is SGHTA and CDR2 FQGNSA. CDR3 length equals 16 residues. J gave up 6 bases and V 4 bases, and 10 bases lay outside the gene matches. CDR3 coding DNA: TGTGCCAGCAGCTCAAGACGGACAGGGGAAGGTCAGCCCCAGCATTTT. Amino acids: CASSSRRTGEGQPQHF. The full variable domain, with the rest looked up from reference TRBV7-2 and TRBJ1-5, is GAGVSQSPSNKVTEKGKDVELRCDPISGHTALYWYRQSLGQGLEFLIYFQGNSAPDKSGLPSDRFSAERTGGSVSTLTIQRTQQEDSAVYLCASSSRRTGEGQPQHFGDGTRLSIL.

V is TRBV5-6 and J is TRBJ2-3; a possible D gene is TRBD2 (6 bases). This CDR3 contains 13 residues. The V end was cut by 0 bases, the J end by 4 bases, with 6 bases between. CDR1 and CDR2 from the germline V gene are SGHDT and YYEEEE. CDR3 sequence (DNA): TGTGCCAGCAGCTTGGCGGGGGCAGATACGCAGTATTTT. Its translation is CASSLAGADTQYF.

This CDR3 reads CASSRQDYEQYF. The CDR3, as DNA: TGTGCCAGCAGTCGACAGGACTACGAGCAGTACTTC. The V gene is TRBV11-2, the J gene TRBJ2-7; the D gene is possibly TRBD1 (6 bases). From germline, CDR1 is SGHAT and CDR2 FQNNGV. There are 12 residues in the CDR3. Trimming pared 6 bases from V and 3 bases from J, leaving 9 bases between.

This chain joins TRBV5-8 and TRBJ2-2; D ambiguous. This CDR3 spans 13 amino acids. Germline V gene sequence: CDR1 SGHTS, CDR2 YDEGEE. Trimming left V 7 bases short and J 0 bases short, with 7 bases between. CDR3 nucleotide sequence: TGTGCCAGCGGTGGAGCGAACACCGGGGAGCTGTTTTTT. Translation: CASGGANTGELFF.

In its sample, this clone was seen a few times. The chain carries TRBV27 and TRBJ2-7; 7 bases map to TRBD1. J lost 5 bases, V lost 6 bases, and 7 bases had no gene match. This CDR3 has 13 residues. CDR1 is MNHEY and CDR2 is SMNVEV in the germline V gene (reference sequence). The CDR3 loop reads CASRQQGIDEQYF. In DNA form, the CDR3 reads TGTGCCAGCAGGCAACAGGGGATCGACGAGCAGTACTTC.

The chain links TRBV2 to TRBJ1-2; D gene uncertain. V lost 1 base to trimming and J lost 8 bases, with 8 bases between them. The CDR3 spans 12 residues. The germline V gene encodes CDR1 SNHLY and CDR2 FYNNEI. The CDR3 sequence is CASSEVQPGYTF. CDR3 nucleotide sequence: TGTGCCAGCAGTGAAGTACAGCCAGGCTACACCTTC.

The V call is TRBV5-1, the J call TRBJ2-3, with TRBD2 identical over 9 bases. The CDR3 length is 15 residues. After removal of 4 bases from V and 6 bases from J, the junction contained 9 bases not matched to a gene. The germline gives CDR1 SGHRS, CDR2 YFSETQ. The CDR3 DNA is TGCGCCAGCAGCGCGTTAGCGGGGGCTAGGGATACGCAGTATTTT. This sequence encodes CASSALAGARDTQYF.

This clone was found once. The genes are TRBV4-2 and TRBJ2-1; maybe TRBD1 (6 bases). The CDR3 is 13 residues long. V was cut by 2 bases and J by 12 bases, with 14 bases left in between. CDR1 LGHNA and CDR2 YNFKEQ come from the germline V gene. CDR3: CASSQKQGVGQFF. CDR3 coding DNA: TGTGCCAGCAGCCAAAAACAGGGCGTTGGGCAGTTCTTC.

V and J are TRBV4-1 and TRBJ1-2, with TRBD1 matching 8 bases. This CDR3 is built from 16 residues. Germline trimming cut 0 bases from V and 4 bases from J; bases unmatched to any gene: 7. CDR1 is MGHRA and CDR2 is YSYEKL in the germline V gene. The CDR3 sequence: CASSQERQGFLYGYTF. CDR3 nucleotides: TGCGCCAGCAGCCAAGAACGACAGGGGTTCCTCTATGGCTACACCTTC.

The genes are TRBV29-1 and TRBJ1-4, with D tentatively TRBD1 (6 bases). The CDR3 is made up of 12 amino acids. Germline V CDR1 and CDR2: SQVTM, ANQGSEA. V gave up 7 bases and J gave up 8 bases, with 14 bases separating them. DNA of the CDR3: TGCAGCGGACAGGAAACCGACGAAAAACTGTTTTTT. Translation gives CSGQETDEKLFF. The full variable domain, in which reference TRBV29-1 and TRBJ1-4 provide the parts outside the CDR3, is SAVISQKPSRDICQRGTSLTIQCQVDSQVTMMFWYRQQPGQSLTLIATANQGSEATYESGFVIDKFPISRPNLTFSTLTVSNMSPEDSSIYLCSGQETDEKLFFGSGTQLSVL.

This clone has a handful of counts. The chain couples TRBV18 to TRBJ1-4; D is possibly TRBD1 (6 bases). The CDR3 extends over 13 amino acids. V was trimmed by 8 bases and J by 7 bases, leaving 14 bases between them. Germline V CDR1 and CDR2: KGHSH, LQKENI. CDR3 nucleotide sequence: TGTGCCAGCCGCGGACAGCTGTCTGAAAAACTGTTTTTT. Protein: CASRGQLSEKLFF.

V and J are TRBV4-2 and TRBJ2-5; D is possibly TRBD2 (6 bases). The CDR3 loop spans 13 amino acids. V was cut by 4 bases and J by 4 bases, with 10 bases left in between. Per germline, CDR1 LGHNA and CDR2 YNFKEQ. CDR3 sequence (DNA): TGTGCCAGCAGCCCGGGACTCCGAGAGACCCAGTACTTC. This encodes CASSPGLRETQYF.

J is TRBJ2-1 and V is TRBV30; TRBD2 matches 11 bases. Looked up from germline, CDR1 is GTSNPN and CDR2 is SVGIG (reference sequence). The CDR3 has 14 amino acids. The junction had 5 bases not matched to a gene; V was cut back by 2 bases and J by 8 bases. The CDR3 region has the DNA TGTGCCTGGAGTCCGGGACTAGCGGTGCATGAGCAGTTCTTC. Its translation is CAWSPGLAVHEQFF.